This is a list of T cell receptor beta chains from one sample in a study of spatial heterogeneity in lung cancer. TCRdb analysed the 5' RACE reads with MiXCR anew, one entry per CDR3 protein. The table has some 8,700 distinct CDR3 sequences, about 12% seen once. Sequenced material: lung tumor tissue, taken at surgery. The origin of the receptors is a male donor with early-stage non-small cell lung cancer. Each CDR3 is given with its conserved first and last residue. A D gene is named only where the DNA matches it firmly. Only some rows state a clone size, as once, few, many or a class for expanded clones.

CDR3 length: 15; clone size: medium-sized; D gene: NA; J gene: TRBJ2-2; V gene: TRBV5-1; CDR3 DNA: TGCGCCAGCAGCTTGGTGAAGGCGAACACCGGGGAGCTGTTTTTT; CDR3 protein: CASSLVKANTGELFF
CDR3 length: 15; clone size: NA; D gene: NA; J gene: TRBJ2-1; V gene: TRBV5-6; CDR3 DNA: TGTGCCAGCAGCTTGGGAGGGGTTTCCTACAATGAGCAGTTCTTC; CDR3 protein: CASSLGGVSYNEQFF
CDR3 length: 12; clone size: many; D gene: NA; J gene: TRBJ2-5; V gene: TRBV12-3/TRBV12-4; CDR3 DNA: TGTGCCAGCAGTTTCGCGACGGAGACCCAGTACTTC; CDR3 protein: CASSFATETQYF
CDR3 length: 14; clone size: many; D gene: TRBD2; J gene: TRBJ2-1; V gene: TRBV6-1; CDR3 DNA: TGTGCCAGTGGGTGGGACTACTCCTACAATGAGCAGTTCTTC; CDR3 protein: CASGWDYSYNEQFF
CDR3 length: 17; clone size: medium-sized; D gene: TRBD1; J gene: TRBJ2-2; V gene: TRBV7-2; CDR3 DNA: TGTGCCAGCAGCCTGGTGGTTGTCCAGGGGGACACCGGGGAGCTGTTTTTT; CDR3 protein: CASSLVVVQGDTGELFF
CDR3 length: 16; clone size: many; D gene: TRBD2; J gene: TRBJ2-1; V gene: TRBV7-2; CDR3 DNA: TGTGCCAGCAGCATGGGACTAGCGGTATCCTACAATGAGCAGTTCTTC; CDR3 protein: CASSMGLAVSYNEQFF
CDR3 length: 15; clone size: many; D gene: TRBD2; J gene: TRBJ2-7; V gene: TRBV4-2; CDR3 DNA: TGTGCCAGCAGCCGCGGACTAGCGGGGTCCTACGAGCAGTACTTC; CDR3 protein: CASSRGLAGSYEQYF
CDR3 length: 12; clone size: many; D gene: NA; J gene: TRBJ2-1; V gene: TRBV10-3; CDR3 DNA: TGTGCCACCTCTGTCGGCGGCAATGAGCAGTTCTTC; CDR3 protein: CATSVGGNEQFF
CDR3 length: 15; clone size: many; D gene: TRBD2; J gene: TRBJ2-7; V gene: TRBV6-6; CDR3 DNA: TGTGCCAGCAAGGTAGCGGGAGGGCCCTCCTACGAGCAGTACTTC; CDR3 protein: CASKVAGGPSYEQYF
CDR3 length: 15; clone size: medium-sized; D gene: NA; J gene: TRBJ2-7; V gene: TRBV7-6; CDR3 DNA: TGTGCCAGCAGCCTCCGGGACGGAATATCCTACGAGCAGTACTTC; CDR3 protein: CASSLRDGISYEQYF
CDR3 length: 15; clone size: many; D gene: NA; J gene: TRBJ2-7; V gene: TRBV6-1; CDR3 DNA: TGTGCCAGCAGTGAGGAAGGCAGGGTTGGAGGCGAGCAGTACTTC; CDR3 protein: CASSEEGRVGGEQYF
CDR3 length: 16; clone size: NA; D gene: TRBD2; J gene: TRBJ2-5; V gene: TRBV5-1; CDR3 DNA: TGCGCCAGCAGCTTGGACACGGCGGGAGCGGAGGGGACCCAGTACTTC; CDR3 protein: CASSLDTAGAEGTQYF
CDR3 length: 16; clone size: many; D gene: TRBD2; J gene: TRBJ2-1; V gene: TRBV7-6; CDR3 DNA: TGTGCCAGCAGCTCACCCGGTGGGAGGGCCATCCATGAGCAGTTCTTC; CDR3 protein: CASSSPGGRAIHEQFF
CDR3 length: 15; clone size: many; D gene: NA; J gene: TRBJ2-6; V gene: TRBV3-1; CDR3 DNA: TGTGCCAGCAGCCTTACAGCTACTGGGGCCAACGTCCTGACTTTC; CDR3 protein: CASSLTATGANVLTF
CDR3 length: 14; clone size: NA; D gene: NA; J gene: TRBJ1-2; V gene: TRBV3-1; CDR3 DNA: TGTGCCAGCAGTCCCGGACAGATGCGAGATGGCTACACCTTC; CDR3 protein: CASSPGQMRDGYTF
CDR3 length: 16; clone size: many; D gene: TRBD2; J gene: TRBJ2-5; V gene: TRBV20-1; CDR3 DNA: TGCAGTGCCGTAGTTCTCCGCGGGAGGGCCCCAGAGACCCAGTACTTC; CDR3 protein: CSAVVLRGRAPETQYF
CDR3 length: 13; clone size: many; D gene: NA; J gene: TRBJ2-1; V gene: TRBV30; CDR3 DNA: TGTGCCTGGAGTGTAGAGCTAGCGAGTGAGCAGTTCTTC; CDR3 protein: CAWSVELASEQFF
CDR3 length: 17; clone size: many; D gene: TRBD1; J gene: TRBJ2-1; V gene: TRBV20-1; CDR3 DNA: TGCAGTGCCCCGAGGGTGGTTGGGGGCAGGGGGAACAATGAGCAGTTCTTC; CDR3 protein: CSAPRVVGGRGNNEQFF
CDR3 length: 16; clone size: many; D gene: TRBD1; J gene: TRBJ2-3; V gene: TRBV7-2; CDR3 DNA: TGTGCCAGCAGCCCACGGACAGGGGGCCGCACAGATACGCAGTATTTT; CDR3 protein: CASSPRTGGRTDTQYF
CDR3 length: 15; clone size: many; D gene: NA; J gene: TRBJ1-1; V gene: TRBV3-1; CDR3 DNA: TGTGCCAGCAGCCAGGAAACAGGGCTGGGGTCTGAAGCTTTCTTT; CDR3 protein: CASSQETGLGSEAFF
CDR3 length: 15; clone size: medium-sized; D gene: TRBD1; J gene: TRBJ1-5; V gene: TRBV5-4; CDR3 DNA: TGTGCCAGCAGCTTGGGAACAGGGGGGAATCAGCCCCAGCATTTT; CDR3 protein: CASSLGTGGNQPQHF
CDR3 length: 16; clone size: medium-sized; D gene: NA; J gene: TRBJ2-6; V gene: TRBV20-1; CDR3 DNA: TGCAGTGCTAGAGATCCCCGCGGCTCTGGGGCCAACGTCCTGACTTTC; CDR3 protein: CSARDPRGSGANVLTF
CDR3 length: 16; clone size: many; D gene: NA; J gene: TRBJ2-5; V gene: TRBV6-5; CDR3 DNA: TGTGCCAGCAGACACTACCTTGGGACTCACCAAGAGACCCAGTACTTC; CDR3 protein: CASRHYLGTHQETQYF
CDR3 length: 16; clone size: NA; D gene: NA; J gene: TRBJ1-5; V gene: TRBV7-8; CDR3 DNA: TGTGCCAGCAGCTTTGGCGGCAGGGATAGCAATCAGCCCCAGCATTTT; CDR3 protein: CASSFGGRDSNQPQHF
CDR3 length: 13; clone size: many; D gene: NA; J gene: TRBJ2-7; V gene: TRBV25-1; CDR3 DNA: TGTGCCAGCACTAGGGGGGGGTCCGACGAGCAGTACTTC; CDR3 protein: CASTRGGSDEQYF
CDR3 length: 17; clone size: NA; D gene: TRBD2; J gene: TRBJ2-1; V gene: TRBV7-2; CDR3 DNA: TGTGCCAGCAGCATAACGGGGACTAGCGGGAGGGCCAATGAGCAGTTCTTC; CDR3 protein: CASSITGTSGRANEQFF
CDR3 length: 14; clone size: many; D gene: NA; J gene: TRBJ2-1; V gene: TRBV4-2; CDR3 DNA: TGTGCCAGCAGCCAAGAGTGGCGAACCAATGAGCAGTTCTTC; CDR3 protein: CASSQEWRTNEQFF
CDR3 length: 17; clone size: many; D gene: TRBD1; J gene: TRBJ1-6; V gene: TRBV6-5; CDR3 DNA: TGTGCCAGCAGTTATAGGCTAGTGGGACAGGGTGATTCACCCCTCCACTTT; CDR3 protein: CASSYRLVGQGDSPLHF
CDR3 length: 13; clone size: many; D gene: NA; J gene: TRBJ2-2; V gene: TRBV5-4; CDR3 DNA: TGTGCCAGCAGCTTGGCCGGGGGAGGGGAGCTGTTTTTT; CDR3 protein: CASSLAGGGELFF
CDR3 length: 14; clone size: medium-sized; D gene: TRBD1; J gene: TRBJ2-7; V gene: TRBV5-1; CDR3 DNA: TGCGCCAGCAGCCTTAATAACCCGGGACAGGGACAGTACTTC; CDR3 protein: CASSLNNPGQGQYF
CDR3 length: 15; clone size: many; D gene: NA; J gene: TRBJ2-5; V gene: TRBV20-1; CDR3 DNA: TGCAGTGCTAGTGTGCCTACTCAAAACCAAGAGACCCAGTACTTC; CDR3 protein: CSASVPTQNQETQYF
CDR3 length: 17; clone size: medium-sized; D gene: TRBD2; J gene: TRBJ2-1; V gene: TRBV12-3/TRBV12-4; CDR3 DNA: TGTGCCAGCAGTTTTGGACTAGCGGGAGGCCCCCCCCCGGAGCAGTTCTTC; CDR3 protein: CASSFGLAGGPPPEQFF
CDR3 length: 15; clone size: many; D gene: NA; J gene: TRBJ2-4; V gene: TRBV5-1; CDR3 DNA: TGCGCCAGCAGCTCACAGGGCTTTGCCAAAAACATTCAGTACTTC; CDR3 protein: CASSSQGFAKNIQYF
CDR3 length: 15; clone size: medium-sized; D gene: TRBD2; J gene: TRBJ2-1; V gene: TRBV20-1; CDR3 DNA: TGCAGTGCTAGAGCCGATCTAGCGGGAGCCGCTGAGCAGTTCTTC; CDR3 protein: CSARADLAGAAEQFF
CDR3 length: 15; clone size: medium-sized; D gene: NA; J gene: TRBJ2-7; V gene: TRBV6-2/TRBV6-3; CDR3 DNA: TGTGCCAGCAGTTACTCGCGGGGCCTGAGCTACGAGCAGTACTTC; CDR3 protein: CASSYSRGLSYEQYF
CDR3 length: 14; clone size: many; D gene: NA; J gene: TRBJ2-5; V gene: TRBV13; CDR3 DNA: TGTGCCAGCAGCCGGACCACGAACCGTGGGACCCAGTACTTC; CDR3 protein: CASSRTTNRGTQYF
CDR3 length: 14; clone size: medium-sized; D gene: NA; J gene: TRBJ2-7; V gene: TRBV12-3/TRBV12-4; CDR3 DNA: TGTGCCAGCAGACCCGTGACAGCCCTCTACGAGCAGTACTTC; CDR3 protein: CASRPVTALYEQYF
CDR3 length: 11; clone size: medium-sized; D gene: NA; J gene: TRBJ1-1; V gene: TRBV29-1; CDR3 DNA: TGCAGCGTTGTCAGGGCTTCTGAAGCTTTCTTT; CDR3 protein: CSVVRASEAFF
CDR3 length: 18; clone size: many; D gene: TRBD2; J gene: TRBJ2-1; V gene: TRBV5-1; CDR3 DNA: TGCGCCAGCAGCTTCTCAACTAGCGGGGTTAGCTCCTACAATGAGCAGTTCTTC; CDR3 protein: CASSFSTSGVSSYNEQFF
CDR3 length: 12; clone size: few; D gene: NA; J gene: TRBJ1-2; V gene: TRBV7-2; CDR3 DNA: TGTGCCAGCAGCTTGGATAACTATGGCTACACCTTC; CDR3 protein: CASSLDNYGYTF
CDR3 length: 12; clone size: medium-sized; D gene: NA; J gene: TRBJ2-2; V gene: TRBV29-1; CDR3 DNA: TGCAGCGTTGAACCTGAAGGCGGGGAGCTGTTTTTT; CDR3 protein: CSVEPEGGELFF
CDR3 length: 16; clone size: few; D gene: TRBD2; J gene: TRBJ2-2; V gene: TRBV20-1; CDR3 DNA: TGCAGTGCTAGAGGGCTAGCGGGAGGGCGCGTCGGGGAGCTGTTTTTT; CDR3 protein: CSARGLAGGRVGELFF
CDR3 length: 15; clone size: many; D gene: TRBD2; J gene: TRBJ2-5; V gene: TRBV5-1; CDR3 DNA: TGCGCCAGCAGCTTGGGGGCTACTAGCGAAGAGACCCAGTACTTC; CDR3 protein: CASSLGATSEETQYF
CDR3 length: 14; clone size: many; D gene: NA; J gene: TRBJ2-1; V gene: TRBV14; CDR3 DNA: TGTGCCAGCAGCCAAGCAGGGAGTTTTGGTGAGCAGTTCTTC; CDR3 protein: CASSQAGSFGEQFF
CDR3 length: 14; clone size: large; D gene: NA; J gene: TRBJ1-1; V gene: TRBV7-2; CDR3 DNA: TGTGCCAGCAGCTCCTTGTCGGGTCACACTGAAGCTTTCTTT; CDR3 protein: CASSSLSGHTEAFF
CDR3 length: 12; clone size: many; D gene: NA; J gene: TRBJ1-4; V gene: TRBV20-1; CDR3 DNA: TGCAGTGCTAAGGGGATTAATGAAAAACTGTTTTTT; CDR3 protein: CSAKGINEKLFF
CDR3 length: 14; clone size: many; D gene: NA; J gene: TRBJ1-4; V gene: TRBV28; CDR3 DNA: TGTGCCAACGATAACAGTGGACGCGATGAAAAACTGTTTTTT; CDR3 protein: CANDNSGRDEKLFF